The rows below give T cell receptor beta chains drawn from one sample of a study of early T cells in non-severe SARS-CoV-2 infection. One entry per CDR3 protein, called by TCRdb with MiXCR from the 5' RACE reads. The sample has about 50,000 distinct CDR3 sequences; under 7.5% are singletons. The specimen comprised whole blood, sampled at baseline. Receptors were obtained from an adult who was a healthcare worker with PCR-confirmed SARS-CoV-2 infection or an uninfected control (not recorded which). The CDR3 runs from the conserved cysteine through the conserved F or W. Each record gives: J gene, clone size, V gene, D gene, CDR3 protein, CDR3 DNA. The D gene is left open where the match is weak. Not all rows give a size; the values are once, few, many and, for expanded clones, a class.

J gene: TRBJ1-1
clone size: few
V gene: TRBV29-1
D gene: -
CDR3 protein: CSVGGPTEAFF
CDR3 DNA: TGCAGCGTGGGGGGACCCACTGAAGCTTTCTTT

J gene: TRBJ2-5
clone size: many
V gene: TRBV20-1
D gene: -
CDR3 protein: CSALKTVGTQYF
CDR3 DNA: TGCAGTGCTTTGAAAACGGTGGGGACCCAGTACTTC

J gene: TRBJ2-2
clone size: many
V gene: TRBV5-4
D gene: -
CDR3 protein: CASSKQGPGELFF
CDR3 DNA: TGTGCCAGCAGCAAGCAGGGCCCCGGGGAGCTGTTTTTT

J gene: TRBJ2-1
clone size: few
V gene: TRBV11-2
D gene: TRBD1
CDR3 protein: CASSPDRGSQFF
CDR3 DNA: TGTGCCAGCAGCCCCGACAGGGGCTCCCAGTTCTTC

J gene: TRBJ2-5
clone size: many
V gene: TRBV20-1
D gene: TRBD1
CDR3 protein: CSEESRDRGPGYQETQYF
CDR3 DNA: TGCAGTGAAGAGAGCCGGGACAGGGGGCCAGGATACCAAGAGACCCAGTACTTC

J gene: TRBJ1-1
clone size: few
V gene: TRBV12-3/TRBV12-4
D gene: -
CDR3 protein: CASSLAQENTEAFF
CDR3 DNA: TGTGCCAGCAGCTTAGCACAGGAGAACACTGAAGCTTTCTTT

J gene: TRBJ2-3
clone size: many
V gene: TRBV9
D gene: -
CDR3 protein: CASSVLGGPDTQYF
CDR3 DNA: TGTGCCAGCAGCGTACTTGGGGGCCCAGATACGCAGTATTTT

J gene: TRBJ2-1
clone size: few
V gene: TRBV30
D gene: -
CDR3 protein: CAWSVTVDYNEQFF
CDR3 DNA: TGTGCCTGGAGTGTAACGGTCGACTACAATGAGCAGTTCTTC

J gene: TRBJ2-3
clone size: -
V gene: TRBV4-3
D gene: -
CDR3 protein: CASSQEGRSTDTQYF
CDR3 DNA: TGCGCCAGCAGCCAAGAAGGACGAAGCACAGATACGCAGTATTTT

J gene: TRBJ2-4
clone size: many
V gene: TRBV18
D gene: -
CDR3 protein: CASSPLPQVSAKNIQYF
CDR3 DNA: TGTGCCAGCTCCCCACTCCCCCAGGTCAGCGCCAAAAACATTCAGTACTTC

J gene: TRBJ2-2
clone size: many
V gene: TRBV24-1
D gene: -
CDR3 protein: CATSDFRGLGTGELFF
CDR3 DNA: TGTGCCACCAGTGATTTTCGGGGATTGGGGACCGGGGAGCTGTTTTTT

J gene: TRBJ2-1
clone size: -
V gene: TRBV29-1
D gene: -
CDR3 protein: CSVEFKGRSYNEQFF
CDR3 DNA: TGCAGCGTTGAGTTTAAGGGGCGCTCCTACAATGAGCAGTTCTTC

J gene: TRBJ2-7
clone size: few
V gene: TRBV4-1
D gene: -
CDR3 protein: CASSQKGTDSYEQYF
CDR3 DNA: TGCGCCAGCAGCCAAAAGGGGACGGATTCCTACGAGCAGTACTTC

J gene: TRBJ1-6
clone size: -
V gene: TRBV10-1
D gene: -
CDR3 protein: CASTRTVGNSPLHF
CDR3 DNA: TGCGCCAGCACTCGGACGGTGGGGAATTCACCCCTCCACTTT